This TCR beta chain is from a study of read filtering for tumor transcriptome and immune sequencing. Whole-study findings and limits: Approximately 77% of IR-seq clonotypes had a single read, yet these held approximately 4% of reads.

This library used about 400 ng RNA and molecular barcoded adaptors spanning alpha/delta and beta/gamma chains. TCRdb redid the calling of the reads with MiXCR, one entry per CDR3 protein. The table records fewer than 100,000 distinct CDR3 sequences, roughly an eighth of them present only once. Germline CDR1 and CDR2: MDHEN and SYDVKM. CDR3 length: 13 amino acids. The V and J ends lost 7 bases and 2 bases, in that order; junction bases with no gene match: 5. This clonotype has a count of ten or more. The antigen is unknown. Sequenced material: a population of CD138-negative cells sorted from bone marrow. The sequence was collected from a donor at least 40 years old with multiple myeloma. The chain combines TRBV28 with TRBJ2-7; TRBD1 agrees at 7 bases. As DNA, the CDR3 is TGTGCCAGCAAGACAGGGTTCGCCTACGAGCAGTACTTC. Translated, it gives CASKTGFAYEQYF.